What follows describes a single T cell receptor (beta chain). This sample is part of a study of cytomegalovirus exposure and HLA in healthy donors. V was clipped by 0 bases and J by 7 bases; unmatched bases: 4. Germline lookup yields CDR1 SGHTA and CDR2 FQGNSA. This CDR3 comprises 15 residues. The primer mix had 60 Vbeta and 13 Jbeta primers. Profiled with immunoSEQ multiplex PCR; TCRdb holds only in-frame clones, not every one. The sample consists of some 110,000 clones, under 80% of them appearing once. The sequence came from a woman in her fifties or sixties in good health and CMV-seropositive. Sequencing was performed on PBMCs. V is TRBV7-2 and J is TRBJ2-1; TRBD2 matches 9 bases. CDR3 nucleotides: TGTGCCAGCAGCTTAGCTGCGGGAGGGTTGAATGAGCAGTTCTTC. It specifies CASSLAAGGLNEQFF. The full variable domain, its missing parts supplied by reference TRBV7-2 and TRBJ2-1, is GAGVSQSPSNKVTEKGKDVELRCDPISGHTALYWYRQSLGQGLEFLIYFQGNSAPDKSGLPSDRFSAERTGGSVSTLTIQRTQQEDSAVYLCASSLAAGGLNEQFFGPGTRLTVL.